The sequence of this T cell receptor beta chain was determined in a study of shared clonotypes between healthy human individuals. The run depth of the assay was deep. Genomic DNA (from each subset) was split evenly across several immunoSEQ plates. Sequenced by immunoSEQ multiplex PCR; TCRdb stores in-frame clones only, minus some. Altogether about 700,000 clones are present, around 74% being singletons, with the ten largest covering 1.5% to 2%. Regarding the study as a whole: Clonotypes shared by all four donors outscored non-shared clonotypes in generation probability.

This CDR3 spans 16 amino acids. The V end lost 1 base, the J end lost 5 bases, and 15 bases lay between the germline ends. Germline-derived CDR1 and CDR2 are SGHVS and FNYEAQ. Notes on this clone: The antigen remains unidentified.

The chain has TRBV7-6 and TRBJ2-1; D is tentatively TRBD1 or TRBD2 (5 bases each). The sample taken for sequencing was memory CD4+ T cells sorted from blood. Described subset: CD45RA-negative fraction. The source is a woman under 40 in good health. This chain's CDR3 is CASSLGGVGEHNEQFF. The CDR3 DNA reads TGTGCCAGCAGCTTAGGGGGAGTGGGGGAGCACAATGAGCAGTTCTTC.